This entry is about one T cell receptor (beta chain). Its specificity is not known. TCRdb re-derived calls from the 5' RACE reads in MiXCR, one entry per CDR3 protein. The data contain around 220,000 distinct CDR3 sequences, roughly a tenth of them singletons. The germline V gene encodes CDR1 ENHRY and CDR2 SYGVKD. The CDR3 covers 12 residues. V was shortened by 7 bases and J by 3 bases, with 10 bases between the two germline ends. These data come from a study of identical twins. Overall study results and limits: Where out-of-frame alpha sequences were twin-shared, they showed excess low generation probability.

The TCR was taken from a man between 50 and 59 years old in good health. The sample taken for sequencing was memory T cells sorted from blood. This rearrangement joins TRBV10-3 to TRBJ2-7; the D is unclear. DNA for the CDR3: TGTGCCATCAATGACGCTAGCTACGAGCAGTACTTC. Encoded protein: CAINDASYEQYF.